Presented here are 13 T cell receptor beta chains from one specimen sequenced in a study of T-cell reconstitution after alpha-beta-depleted transplantation in children. Preparation of the TCRbeta library used unique molecular identifiers. TCRdb passed the PCR reads through MiXCR, listing each CDR3 protein once. The sample carries approximately 350,000 distinct CDR3 sequences, approximately 12% recorded once. Sequenced here: PBMCs, sampled from the stem cell graft. Source of these receptors: a human donor who donated a stem cell graft to a child with Fanconi anemia.

A few counts support this clonotype. The chain joins TRBV7-9 to TRBJ2-1; D perhaps matches TRBD2 (5 bases). CDR3 length equals 15 residues. Germline V gene data show CDR1 as SEHNR and CDR2 as FQNEAQ (reference sequence). The V and J ends lost 2 bases and 4 bases respectively, with 12 bases between them. The CDR3 spells CASSLTSGEYNEQFF. The CDR3 DNA reads as TGTGCCAGCAGCTTAACGTCCGGGGAATACAATGAGCAGTTCTTC.

Ten or more counts support this clonotype. This sequence joins TRBV29-1 and TRBJ2-1; D perhaps matches TRBD2 (6 bases). CDR3 size: 13 residues. Trimming took off 0 bases at V and 6 bases at J, with 9 bases between the two ends. Germline V gene sequence: CDR1 SQVTM, CDR2 ANQGSEA. The CDR3 bases are TGCAGCGTTGAAGAGGGAGCGGGCAATGAGCAGTTCTTC. Translation: CSVEEGAGNEQFF.

There are a few counts of this clonotype. This rearrangement joins TRBV20-1 to TRBJ2-1, with 9 bases that match TRBD2. The V segment lost 2 bases and the J segment 7 bases; nucleotides outside the gene matches: 12. Germline V lookup: CDR1 DFQATT, CDR2 SNEGSKA (reference sequence). This CDR3 region has 16 residues. The CDR3 nucleotides are TGCAGTGCTAGATCCCCGGGCGGGGGGGCTGGTAATGAGCAGTTCTTC. Translation gives CSARSPGGGAGNEQFF.

V gene TRBV28 combines with J gene TRBJ2-1; the D gene is possibly TRBD1 (5 bases). Per the germline V gene, CDR1 is MDHEN and CDR2 is SYDVKM. Trimming took off 7 bases at V and 9 bases at J, with 19 bases between the two ends. This CDR3 is built from 14 residues. The CDR3 bases are TGTGCCAGCACCCAGGGCGCGTTCACGGGTGAGCAGTTCTTC. Translated: CASTQGAFTGEQFF. Based on the CDR3 plus reference TRBV28 and TRBJ2-1, the full variable domain is DVKVTQSSRYLVKRTGEKVFLECVQDMDHENMFWYRQDPGLGLRLIYFSYDVKMKEKGDIPEGYSVSREKKERFSLILESASTNQTSMYLCASTQGAFTGEQFFGPGTRLTVL.

J is TRBJ1-1 and V is TRBV12-3 or TRBV12-4; D unresolved. Between the trimmed V and J ends, which lost 0 bases and 8 bases, there was a span of 4 bases. This CDR3 is built from 11 residues. CDR3 in amino acids: CASSLAREAFF. The DNA for the CDR3 is TGTGCCAGCAGTTTAGCGCGGGAAGCTTTCTTT.

The chain couples TRBV11-1 to TRBJ2-1; 12 nucleotides align to TRBD2. CDR1 SGHAT and CDR2 FQDESV come from the germline V gene (reference sequence). The CDR3 consists of 17 residues. V was clipped by 4 bases and J by 0 bases; unmatched bases: 4. In DNA, the CDR3 is TGTGCCAGCAGCTCGACTAGCGGGGGTAGCTCCTACAATGAGCAGTTCTTC. It encodes CASSSTSGGSSYNEQFF.

The chain uses TRBV29-1 and TRBJ2-1; no reliable D call. Looked up from germline, CDR1 is SQVTM and CDR2 is ANQGSEA. V lost 5 bases and J 7 bases, leaving 15 bases between the germline ends. The CDR3 extends over 13 amino acids. CDR3 loop: CSVRTEKRNEQFF. In DNA form, the CDR3 reads TGCAGCGTTCGAACAGAAAAAAGGAATGAGCAGTTCTTC.

This clonotype was seen a few times. This chain connects TRBV6-5 to TRBJ1-3, with D possibly TRBD1 on 5 matching bases. This CDR3 is 14 amino acids long. Germline values: CDR1 MNHEY, CDR2 SVGAGI. Trimming removed 2 bases from V and 1 base from J, with 6 bases in between. CDR3 loop: CASSYRGSGNTIYF. CDR3 bases: TGTGCCAGCAGTTACCGGGGGTCTGGAAACACCATATATTTT.

The V and J genes are TRBV7-9 and TRBJ1-1; no clear D gene. Germline CDR1 is SEHNR and CDR2 is FQNEAQ (reference sequence). This CDR3 spans 14 amino acids. V was cut by 4 bases and J by 0 bases, with 9 bases left in between. The CDR3 protein is CASSYGPLNTEAFF. CDR3 in DNA: TGTGCCAGCAGCTACGGGCCGCTGAACACTGAAGCTTTCTTT.

This clonotype was picked up many times. The rearrangement links TRBV29-1 to TRBJ2-3; D is unresolved. Germline CDR1 is SQVTM and CDR2 is ANQGSEA. This CDR3 contains 11 residues. Trimming removed 5 bases at V and 4 bases at J, with 7 bases between. This CDR3 reads CSVSSPDTQYF. CDR3 in DNA: TGCAGCGTTAGTTCCCCAGATACGCAGTATTTT.

This clonotype was observed a handful of times. The chain has TRBV5-1 and TRBJ1-1; 10 bases line up with TRBD1. The trim removed 6 bases at V and 7 bases at J, leaving 12 bases unmatched. This CDR3 has 15 residues. Germline V gene sequence: CDR1 SGHRS, CDR2 YFSETQ. CDR3 nucleotides: TGCGCCAGCAAGCTTGCCCCGACAGGGGGCTATGAAGCTTTCTTT. Residues: CASKLAPTGGYEAFF.

The rearrangement links TRBV3-1 to TRBJ2-2; D remains ambiguous. The germline V gene encodes CDR1 LGHDT and CDR2 YNNKEL (reference sequence). The germline V and J ends were trimmed by 4 bases and 4 bases, with 10 bases remaining between them. This CDR3 contains 14 residues. CDR3 sequence (DNA): TGTGCCAGCAGCCCGACCCCTTCCACCGGGGAGCTGTTTTTT. Translated: CASSPTPSTGELFF.

J is TRBJ2-7 and V is TRBV7-2, with no clear D. V was shortened by 2 bases and J by 3 bases, with 14 bases between the two germline ends. Germline CDR1 SGHTA, CDR2 FQGNSA. The CDR3 covers 15 residues. The CDR3 loop reads CASSLSSGVHYEQYF. DNA of the CDR3: TGTGCCAGCAGCTTATCATCCGGAGTCCACTACGAGCAGTACTTC. Variable domain in full (rest from reference TRBV7-2 and TRBJ2-7): GAGVSQSPSNKVTEKGKDVELRCDPISGHTALYWYRQSLGQGLEFLIYFQGNSAPDKSGLPSDRFSAERTGGSVSTLTIQRTQQEDSAVYLCASSLSSGVHYEQYFGPGTRLTVT.